This record looks at one T cell receptor (beta chain) sequence and its context. These data come from a study of CD8+CD57+ T cells in acquired aplastic anemia. An expansion of CD8+CD57+ cells by flow cytometry had been shown in patients chosen for sequencing. There was no therapy given to any patient before the blood sampling took place. Trimming left V 1 base short and J 12 bases short, with 10 bases between. The CDR3 extends over 12 amino acids. Germline CDR1 reads SNHLY; CDR2 reads FYNNEI. The study profiled TCR beta VDJ and CDR3 using genomic DNA as template. TCRdb called the reads again in MiXCR, with one record for every CDR3 protein. The sample holds approximately 80,000 distinct CDR3 sequences; around 70% are singletons and the top ten take approximately 78%.

The rearrangement joins TRBV2 to TRBJ2-1, with D maybe TRBD2 (6 bases). What was sequenced was sorted CD4+, CD8+, or CD8+CD57+ T cells (not recorded which) from PBMCs. The TCR originated in a human donor with aplastic anemia. The CDR3 sequence is CASSEGRESQFF. The CDR3 DNA reads TGTGCCAGCAGTGAAGGACGGGAGTCGCAGTTCTTC.